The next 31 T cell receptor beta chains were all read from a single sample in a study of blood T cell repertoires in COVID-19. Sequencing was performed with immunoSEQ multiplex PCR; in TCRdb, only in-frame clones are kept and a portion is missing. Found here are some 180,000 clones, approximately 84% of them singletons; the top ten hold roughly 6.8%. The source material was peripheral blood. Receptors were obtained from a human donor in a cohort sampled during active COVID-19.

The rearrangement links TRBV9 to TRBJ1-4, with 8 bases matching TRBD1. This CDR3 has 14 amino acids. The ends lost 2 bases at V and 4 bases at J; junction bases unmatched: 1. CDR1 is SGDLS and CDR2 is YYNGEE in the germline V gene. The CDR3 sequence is CASSVDRDNEKLFF. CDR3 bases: TGTGCCAGCAGCGTGGACAGGGATAATGAAAAACTGTTTTTT.

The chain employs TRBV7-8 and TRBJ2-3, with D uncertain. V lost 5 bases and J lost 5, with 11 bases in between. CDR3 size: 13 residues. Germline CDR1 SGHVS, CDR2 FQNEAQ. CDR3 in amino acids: CASSPLVKDTQYF. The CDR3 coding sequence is TGTGCCAGCAGCCCCCTTGTTAAAGATACGCAGTATTTT.

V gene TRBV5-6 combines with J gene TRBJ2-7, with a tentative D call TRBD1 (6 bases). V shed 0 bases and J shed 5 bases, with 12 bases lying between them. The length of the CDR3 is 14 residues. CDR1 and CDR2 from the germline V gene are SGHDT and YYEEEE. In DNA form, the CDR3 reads TGTGCCAGCAGCTTGGTGCAGGGGAAGAACGAGCAGTACTTC. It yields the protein CASSLVQGKNEQYF.

The CDR3 bases are TGCGCCAGCCGCCCCCAGGGGGCTAACTATGGCTACACCTTC. Translating it yields CASRPQGANYGYTF. J is TRBJ1-2 and V is TRBV5-1, with 7 bases matching TRBD1. Unmatched junction bases numbered 6, after V lost 7 bases and J lost 0 bases. The germline CDR1 and CDR2 sequences are SGHRS and YFSETQ. This CDR3 contains 14 residues.

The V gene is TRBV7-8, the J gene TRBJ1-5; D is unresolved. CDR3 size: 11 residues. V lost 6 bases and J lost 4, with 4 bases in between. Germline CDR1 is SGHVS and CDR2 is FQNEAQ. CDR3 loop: CASRANQPQHF. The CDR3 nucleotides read TGTGCCAGCAGGGCTAATCAGCCCCAGCATTTT. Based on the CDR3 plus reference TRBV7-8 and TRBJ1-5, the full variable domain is GAGVSQSPRYKVAKRGQDVALRCDPISGHVSLFWYQQALGQGPEFLTYFQNEAQLDKSGLPSDRFFAERPEGSVSTLKIQRTQQEDSAVYLCASRANQPQHFGDGTRLSIL.

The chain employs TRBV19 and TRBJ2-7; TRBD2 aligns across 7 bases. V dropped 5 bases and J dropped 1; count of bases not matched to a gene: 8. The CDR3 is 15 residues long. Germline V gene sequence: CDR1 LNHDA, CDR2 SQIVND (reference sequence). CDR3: CASSEGGASSYEQYF. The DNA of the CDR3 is TGTGCCAGTAGTGAGGGAGGGGCCAGTTCCTACGAGCAGTACTTC.

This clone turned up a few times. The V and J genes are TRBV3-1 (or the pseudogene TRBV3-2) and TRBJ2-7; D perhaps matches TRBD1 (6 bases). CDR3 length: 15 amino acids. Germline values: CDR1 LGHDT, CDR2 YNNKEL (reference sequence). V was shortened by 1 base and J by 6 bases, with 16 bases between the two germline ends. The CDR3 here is CASSQALQGRGEQYF. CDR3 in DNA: TGTGCCAGCAGCCAAGCGTTACAGGGCCGGGGCGAGCAGTACTTC.

CDR3 sequence (DNA): TGTGCCAGCAGCCAAGACCCAGGGGGCCCCGAAGCTTTCTTT. Translation gives CASSQDPGGPEAFF. J is TRBJ1-1 and V is TRBV3-1 (or the pseudogene TRBV3-2); TRBD1 agrees at 8 bases. Germline V lookup: CDR1 LGHDT, CDR2 YNNKEL (reference sequence). The V segment lost 0 bases and the J segment 8 bases; nucleotides outside the gene matches: 5. The CDR3 totals 14 residues.

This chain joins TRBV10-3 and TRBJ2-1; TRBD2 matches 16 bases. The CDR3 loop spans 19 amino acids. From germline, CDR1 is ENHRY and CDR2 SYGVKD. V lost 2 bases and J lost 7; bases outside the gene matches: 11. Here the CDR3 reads CAISEPPGLAGGSLNEQFF. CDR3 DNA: TGTGCCATCAGTGAGCCCCCGGGACTAGCGGGGGGGAGTCTGAATGAGCAGTTCTTC.

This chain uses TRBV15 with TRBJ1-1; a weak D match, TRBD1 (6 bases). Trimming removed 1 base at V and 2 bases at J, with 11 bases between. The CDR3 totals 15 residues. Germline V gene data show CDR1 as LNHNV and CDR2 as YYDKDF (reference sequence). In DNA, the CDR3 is TGTGCCACCAGCAGAGGGACAGTTTTTAACACTGAAGCTTTCTTT. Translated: CATSRGTVFNTEAFF.

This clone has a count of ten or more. CDR3 amino acids: CASSDRAPYEQYF. DNA for the CDR3: TGTGCCAGCAGTGATCGCGCGCCCTACGAGCAGTACTTC. This chain joins TRBV6-1 and TRBJ2-7; D not certain. CDR1 and CDR2 from the germline V gene are MNHNS and SASEGT. This CDR3 has 13 residues. Trimming stripped 3 bases from V and 2 bases from J, with 8 bases between.

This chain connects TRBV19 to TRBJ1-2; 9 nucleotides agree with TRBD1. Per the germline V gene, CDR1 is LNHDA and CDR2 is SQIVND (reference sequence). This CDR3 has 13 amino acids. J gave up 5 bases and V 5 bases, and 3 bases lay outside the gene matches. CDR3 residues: CASSGDRDYGYTF. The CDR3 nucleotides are TGTGCCAGTAGTGGGGACAGGGATTATGGCTACACCTTC.

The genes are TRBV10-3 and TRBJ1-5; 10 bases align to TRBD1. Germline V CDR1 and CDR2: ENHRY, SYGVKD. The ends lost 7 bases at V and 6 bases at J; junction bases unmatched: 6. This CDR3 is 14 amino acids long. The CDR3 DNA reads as TGTGCCATCACCGGACAGGGGGTGGGTCAGCCCCAGCATTTT. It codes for CAITGQGVGQPQHF.

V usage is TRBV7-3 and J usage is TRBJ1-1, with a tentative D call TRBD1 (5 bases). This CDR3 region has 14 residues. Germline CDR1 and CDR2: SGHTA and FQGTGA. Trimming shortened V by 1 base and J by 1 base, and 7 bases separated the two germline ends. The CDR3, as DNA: TGTGCCAGCAGCTTAAACGACAGGAACACTGAAGCTTTCTTT. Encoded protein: CASSLNDRNTEAFF. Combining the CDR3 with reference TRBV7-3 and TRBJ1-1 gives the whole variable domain GAGVSQTPSNKVTEKGKYVELRCDPISGHTALYWYRQSLGQGPEFLIYFQGTGAADDSGLPNDRFFAVRPEGSVSTLKIQRTERGDSAVYLCASSLNDRNTEAFFGQGTRLTVV.

CDR3 nucleotide sequence: TGTGCCAGCAGTAGGGGGTTCGGCACTGAAGCTTTCTTT. Translated, it gives CASSRGFGTEAFF. The chain combines TRBV6-5 with TRBJ1-1; D possibly corresponds to TRBD1 (6 bases). V was pared by 5 bases and J by 4 bases, with 11 bases between. Germline V gene lookup returns CDR1 MNHEY and CDR2 SVGAGI. The CDR3 covers 13 residues.

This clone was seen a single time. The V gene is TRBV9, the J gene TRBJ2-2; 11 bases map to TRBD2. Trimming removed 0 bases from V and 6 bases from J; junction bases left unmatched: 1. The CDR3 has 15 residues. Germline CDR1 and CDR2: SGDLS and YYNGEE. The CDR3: CASSVVSGGAGELFF. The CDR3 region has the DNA TGTGCCAGCAGCGTAGTTAGCGGGGGGGCCGGGGAGCTGTTTTTT.

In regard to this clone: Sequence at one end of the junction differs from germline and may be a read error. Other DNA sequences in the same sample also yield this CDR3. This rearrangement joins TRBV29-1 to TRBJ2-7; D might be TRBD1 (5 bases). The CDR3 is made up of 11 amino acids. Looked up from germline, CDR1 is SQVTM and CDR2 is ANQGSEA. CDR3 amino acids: CSVEDSYEQYF. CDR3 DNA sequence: TGCAGCGTCGAAGACAGTTACGAGCAGTACTTC.

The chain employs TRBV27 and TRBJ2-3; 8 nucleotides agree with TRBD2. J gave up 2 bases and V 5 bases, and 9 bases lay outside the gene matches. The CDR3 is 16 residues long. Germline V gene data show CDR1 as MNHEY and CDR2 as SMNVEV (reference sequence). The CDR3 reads CASSAPGLVITDTQYF. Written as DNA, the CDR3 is TGTGCCAGCAGTGCTCCGGGACTAGTGATCACAGATACGCAGTATTTT.

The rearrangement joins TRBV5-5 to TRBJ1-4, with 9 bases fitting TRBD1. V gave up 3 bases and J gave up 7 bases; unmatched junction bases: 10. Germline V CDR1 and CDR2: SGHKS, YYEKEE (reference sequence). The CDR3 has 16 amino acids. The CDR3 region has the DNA TGTGCCAGCAGCTCCGACAGGGGGATCATGAGTGAAAAACTGTTTTTT. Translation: CASSSDRGIMSEKLFF.

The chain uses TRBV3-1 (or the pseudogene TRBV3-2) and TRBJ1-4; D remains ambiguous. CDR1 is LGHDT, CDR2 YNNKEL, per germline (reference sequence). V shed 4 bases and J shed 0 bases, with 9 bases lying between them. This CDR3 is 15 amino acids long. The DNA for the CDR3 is TGTGCCAGCAGCCTCCCCGGTGCAACTAATGAAAAACTGTTTTTT. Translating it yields CASSLPGATNEKLFF.

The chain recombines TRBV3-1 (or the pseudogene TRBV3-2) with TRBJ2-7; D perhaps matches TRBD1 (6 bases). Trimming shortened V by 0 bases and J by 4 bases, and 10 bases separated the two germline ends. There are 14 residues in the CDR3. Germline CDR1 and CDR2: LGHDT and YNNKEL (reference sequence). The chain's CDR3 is CASSQEGAWYEQYF. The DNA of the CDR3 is TGTGCCAGCAGCCAAGAGGGGGCCTGGTACGAGCAGTACTTC.

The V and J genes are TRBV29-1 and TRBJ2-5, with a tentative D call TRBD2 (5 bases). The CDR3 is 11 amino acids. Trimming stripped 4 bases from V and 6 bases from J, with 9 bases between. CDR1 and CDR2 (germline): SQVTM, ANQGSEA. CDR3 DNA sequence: TGCAGCGTTGTTGAGGGTCAGACCCAGTACTTC. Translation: CSVVEGQTQYF.

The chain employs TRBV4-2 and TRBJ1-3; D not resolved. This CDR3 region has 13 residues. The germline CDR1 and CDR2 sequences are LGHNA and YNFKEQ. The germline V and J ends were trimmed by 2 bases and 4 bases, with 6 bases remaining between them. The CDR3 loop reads CASSQLRGNTIYF. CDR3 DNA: TGTGCCAGCAGCCAATTGAGAGGAAACACCATATATTTT.

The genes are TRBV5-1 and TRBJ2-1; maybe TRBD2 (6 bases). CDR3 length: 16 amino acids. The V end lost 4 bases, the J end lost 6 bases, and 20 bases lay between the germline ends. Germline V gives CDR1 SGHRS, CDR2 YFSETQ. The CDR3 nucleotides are TGCGCCAGCAGCCCGAGTCCGGGGGAGGCCTTCAATGAGCAGTTCTTC. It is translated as CASSPSPGEAFNEQFF.

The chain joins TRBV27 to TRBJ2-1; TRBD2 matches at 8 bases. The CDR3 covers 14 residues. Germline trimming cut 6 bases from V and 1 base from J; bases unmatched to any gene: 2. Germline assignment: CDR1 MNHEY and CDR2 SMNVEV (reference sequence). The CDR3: CASRSGGSYNEQFF. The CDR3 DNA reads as TGTGCCAGCAGGAGCGGGGGTTCCTACAATGAGCAGTTCTTC.

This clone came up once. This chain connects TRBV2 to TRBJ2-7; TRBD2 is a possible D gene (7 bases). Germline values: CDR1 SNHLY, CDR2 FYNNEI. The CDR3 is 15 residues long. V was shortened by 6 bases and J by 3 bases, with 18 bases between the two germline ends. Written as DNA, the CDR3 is TGTGCCAGCAGGAGGGGGGGAAGTGACAGCTACGAGCAGTACTTC. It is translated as CASRRGGSDSYEQYF.

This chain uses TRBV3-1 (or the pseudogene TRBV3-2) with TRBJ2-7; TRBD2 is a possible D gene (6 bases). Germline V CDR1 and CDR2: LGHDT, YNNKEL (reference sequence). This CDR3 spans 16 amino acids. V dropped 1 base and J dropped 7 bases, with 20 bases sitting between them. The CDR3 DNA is TGTGCCAGCAGCCAAGTGGGGCAGGGAGGCGTACGAGAGCAGTACTTC. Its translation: CASSQVGQGGVREQYF.

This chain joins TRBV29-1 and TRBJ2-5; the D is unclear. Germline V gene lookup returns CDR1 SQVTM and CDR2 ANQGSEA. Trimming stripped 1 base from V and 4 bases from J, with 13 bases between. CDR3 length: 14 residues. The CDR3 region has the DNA TGCAGCGTTGAAGGAAGAGAGCCCGTAGAGACCCAGTACTTC. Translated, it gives CSVEGREPVETQYF. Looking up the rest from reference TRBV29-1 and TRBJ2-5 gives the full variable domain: SAVISQKPSRDICQRGTSLTIQCQVDSQVTMMFWYRQQPGQSLTLIATANQGSEATYESGFVIDKFPISRPNLTFSTLTVSNMSPEDSSIYLCSVEGREPVETQYFGPGTRLLVL.

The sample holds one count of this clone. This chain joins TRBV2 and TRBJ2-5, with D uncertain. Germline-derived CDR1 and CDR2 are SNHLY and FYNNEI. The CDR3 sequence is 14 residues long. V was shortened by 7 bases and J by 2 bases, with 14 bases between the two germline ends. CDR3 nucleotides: TGTGCCAGCATAGAATTCGATGGTCAAGAGACCCAGTACTTC. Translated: CASIEFDGQETQYF.

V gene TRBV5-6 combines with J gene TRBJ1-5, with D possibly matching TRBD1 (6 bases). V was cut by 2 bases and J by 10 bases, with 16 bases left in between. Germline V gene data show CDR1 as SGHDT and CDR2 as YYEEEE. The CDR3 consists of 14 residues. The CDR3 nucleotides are TGTGCCAGCAGCTTACAGGGAGCCCTCCGACCCCAGCATTTT. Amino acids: CASSLQGALRPQHF.

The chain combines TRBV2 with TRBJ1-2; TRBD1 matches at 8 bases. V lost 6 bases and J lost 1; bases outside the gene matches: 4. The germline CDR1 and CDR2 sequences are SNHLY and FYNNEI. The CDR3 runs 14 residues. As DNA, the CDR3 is TGTGCCAGCAGGGTAGACAGGGGTAACTATGGCTACACCTTC. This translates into CASRVDRGNYGYTF.